This T cell receptor beta chain stems from a study of T-cell reconstitution after alpha-beta-depleted transplantation in children (dated by TCRdb to the mid-2010s). Background on the whole study: The study quantitatively tracked T-cell immune reconstitution after TCRalphabeta/CD19-depleted allogeneic hematopoietic cell transplantation in children using TCR repertoire profiling.

CDR1 and CDR2, per the germline V gene (reference sequence), are DFQATT and SNEGSKA. V and J are truncated by 0 bases and 0 bases respectively, leaving an intervening sequence of 9 bases. The CDR3, cysteine through phenylalanine, is 15 amino acids long. The DNA shown is the 45-base CDR3, in frame from base 1. On this clonotype itself: What this receptor recognizes is not known. No base quality information exists; no much larger clone differs at one position.

Library preparation employed PCR. The sample was run on an Illumina HiSeq 2500. Molecular barcoding was employed in the preparation of TCR libraries, with unique molecular identifiers being used to normalize TCRbeta repertoire quantification. Using fastp trimming at Q25 and MiXCR clonotype assembly, TCRdb reanalyzed the public sequencing data and kept in-frame beta chains. Rows are combined by CDR3 protein, so each entry shows the most common genes and DNA. In all, the sample holds about 540,000 distinct CDR3 sequences, and about 17% of those were seen once. The leading ten clones occupy 3.3% of the sample.

The sequence derives from a human donor who donated a stem cell graft to a child with acute lymphoblastic leukemia. The chain is encoded by TRBV20-1 joined to TRBJ2-4; the D segment cannot be called with confidence. Here the sequenced sample was PBMCs from the stem cell graft donor, taken from the stem cell graft. The base sequence is TGCAGTGCTAGAGATCTAGAGCTAGCCAAAAACATTCAGTACTTC. It is translated as CSARDLELAKNIQYF.